In its sample, the clone carrying this T cell receptor (beta chain) was seen once. Method: immunoSEQ multiplex PCR; TCRdb's copy keeps in-frame clones and lacks some. The sample lists 250,000 to 350,000 clones; 90% were seen once. The CDR3 contains 15 residues. With V trimmed by 5 bases and J by 3 bases, 8 bases remained unmatched. Germline CDR1 and CDR2: LNHDA and SQIVND (reference sequence). This sample was taken from a study of blood T cell repertoires in COVID-19. The rearrangement joins TRBV19 to TRBJ2-7; 9 positions agree with TRBD1. This clonotype was sampled from a woman aged 18-29 years with acute COVID-19. The sample consisted of PBMCs or T cells enriched from blood (not recorded which). The CDR3 region has the DNA TGTGCCAGTAGTTCCAACGGACAGGGGAGCTACGAGCAGTACTTC. This gives the protein CASSSNGQGSYEQYF.